The 5 T cell receptor beta chains given below trace back to one sample, sequenced in a study of response to subunit inactivated influenza vaccine. From the RT-PCR reads, TCRdb called clonotypes with MiXCR, one entry per CDR3 protein. Of some 800,000 distinct CDR3 sequences in the sample, approximately 22% are singletons; the top ten hold about 10%. The sample in question was PBMCs from blood, obtained more than 4 days after vaccination. The receptors originated from a man aged 50 to 60 who received an inactivated influenza vaccine.

This clonotype was seen just once. This chain uses TRBV28 with TRBJ2-1; D gene uncertain. This CDR3 is 14 amino acids long. Germline V gene data show CDR1 as MDHEN and CDR2 as SYDVKM. V was trimmed by 3 bases and J by 7 bases, leaving 13 bases between them. In DNA, the CDR3 is TGTGCCAGCAGTTTGGTTCGGTTCATGAATGAGCAGTTCTTC. As protein: CASSLVRFMNEQFF.

This clonotype was detected only a few times. The chain uses TRBV15 and TRBJ2-3; D may match TRBD1 or TRBD2 (5 bases each). The ends were cut back, 0 bases at V and 4 bases at J, with 20 bases in the middle. This CDR3 has 18 amino acids. Germline V gene data show CDR1 as LNHNV and CDR2 as YYDKDF (reference sequence). Written as DNA, the CDR3 is TGTGCCACCAGCAGAGATGTGAGAACGGGACGGGCGGCAGATACGCAGTATTTT. This sequence encodes CATSRDVRTGRAADTQYF.

This clonotype was recorded a few times. The rearrangement uses TRBV5-4 and TRBJ2-1; tentatively, D is TRBD1 (5 bases). The CDR3 covers 13 residues. Germline V CDR1 and CDR2: SGHNT, YYREEE (reference sequence). Trimming pared 7 bases from V and 0 bases from J, leaving 8 bases between. CDR3 sequence: CASGARSYNEQFF. CDR3 sequence (DNA): TGTGCCAGCGGGGCCCGCTCCTACAATGAGCAGTTCTTC.

This clonotype was observed a few times. V and J are TRBV7-9 and TRBJ2-7; D uncertain. CDR3 size: 12 residues. Germline assignment: CDR1 SEHNR and CDR2 FQNEAQ (reference sequence). Trimming left V 5 bases short and J 6 bases short, with 11 bases between. The chain's CDR3 is CASSDRMSEQYF. The CDR3 DNA reads as TGTGCCAGCAGCGATCGCATGAGCGAGCAGTACTTC.

This clonotype came up a few times. The chain carries TRBV5-1 and TRBJ2-5; D unclear. Trimming cost V 4 bases and J 6 bases, with 7 bases left between them. From germline, CDR1 is SGHRS and CDR2 YFSETQ. The CDR3 contains 11 residues. CDR3 amino acids: CASSTAQTQYF. The CDR3 DNA reads TGCGCCAGCAGCACCGCCCAGACCCAGTACTTC.